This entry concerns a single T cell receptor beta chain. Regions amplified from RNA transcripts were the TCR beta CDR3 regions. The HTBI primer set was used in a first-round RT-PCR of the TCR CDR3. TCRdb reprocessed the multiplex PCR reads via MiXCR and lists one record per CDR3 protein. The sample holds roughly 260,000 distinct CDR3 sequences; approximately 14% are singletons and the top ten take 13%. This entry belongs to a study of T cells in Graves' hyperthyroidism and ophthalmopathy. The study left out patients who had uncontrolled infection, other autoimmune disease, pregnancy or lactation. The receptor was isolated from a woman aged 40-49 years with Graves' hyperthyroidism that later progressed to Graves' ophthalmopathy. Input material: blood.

The CDR3 DNA follows: TGTGCCAGCAGTTTGTTAGCTCGCACGAACACCGGGGAGCTGTTTTTT. Translation: CASSLLARTNTGELFF. The rearrangement joins TRBV9 to TRBJ2-2, with D unclear. From germline, CDR1 is SGDLS and CDR2 YYNGEE. The CDR3 spans 16 residues. V lost 5 bases to trimming and J lost 0 bases, with 14 bases between them.